This T cell receptor beta chain stems from a study of cytomegalovirus exposure and HLA in healthy donors. Overall study results and limits: The investigators catalogued 150 to 200 TCR beta chains as cytomegalovirus-associated. According to a subsequent analysis, TCR clusters from the first cohort were inclined to appear together in the 110 or so validation repertoires. Reports described diagnosis of cytomegalovirus status by the classifier as highly specific and sensitive.

About this clone: Antigen specificity is unknown.

Data came from immunoSEQ multiplex PCR; TCRdb stores just in-frame clones and leaves some out. The table records some 140,000 clones, approximately 80% of them present only once. Germline V gene sequence: CDR1 SGHVS, CDR2 FQNEAQ. This CDR3 comprises 14 residues. J was trimmed by 5 bases and V by 5 bases; bases with no gene match: 8. Sequencing was done on a sample of PBMCs. The genes are TRBV7-8 and TRBJ2-5; TRBD1 matches 7 bases. This clonotype originated in a man aged 25-45 years in good health and CMV-seropositive. In DNA, the CDR3 is TGTGCCAGCAGCCTAGGGGGCTCGGCGGAGACCCAGTACTTC. Its protein is CASSLGGSAETQYF.